One TCR beta chain is described in this entry. The CDR3 has 14 amino acids. Germline CDR1 and CDR2: SNHLY and FYNNEI. The V and J ends lost 5 bases and 1 base respectively, with 11 bases between them. This sample is part of a study of blood T cell repertoires in COVID-19. Profiling relied on immunoSEQ multiplex PCR, and the TCRdb table lists in-frame clones only, not all of them. The table shows hundreds of thousands of clones, with roughly 83% occurring only once. This chain connects TRBV2 to TRBJ1-1; tentatively, D is TRBD1 (5 bases). Sample: PBMCs or T cells enriched from blood (not recorded which). This TCR derives from a woman aged 45-59 years who had recovered from COVID-19. CDR3 region: CASSTQASNTEAFF. The CDR3 DNA reads as TGTGCCAGCAGTACACAGGCCTCGAACACTGAAGCTTTCTTT.